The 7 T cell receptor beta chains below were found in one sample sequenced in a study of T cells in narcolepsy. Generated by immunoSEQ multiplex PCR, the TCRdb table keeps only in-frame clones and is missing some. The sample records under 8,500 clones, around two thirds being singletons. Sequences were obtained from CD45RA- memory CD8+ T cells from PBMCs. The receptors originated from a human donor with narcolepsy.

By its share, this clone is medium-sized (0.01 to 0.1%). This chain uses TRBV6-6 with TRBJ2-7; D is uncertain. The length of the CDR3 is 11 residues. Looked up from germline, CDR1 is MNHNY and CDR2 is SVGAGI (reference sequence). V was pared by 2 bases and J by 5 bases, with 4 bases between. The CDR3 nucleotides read TGTGCCAGCAGTTACGGCGACGAGCAGTACTTC. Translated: CASSYGDEQYF.

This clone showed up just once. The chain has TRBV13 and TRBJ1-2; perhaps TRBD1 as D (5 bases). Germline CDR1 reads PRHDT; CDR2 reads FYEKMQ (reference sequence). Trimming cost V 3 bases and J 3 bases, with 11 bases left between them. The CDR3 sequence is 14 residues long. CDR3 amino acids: CASSLSGRYYGYTF. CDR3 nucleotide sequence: TGTGCCAGCAGCTTGTCAGGGAGATACTATGGCTACACCTTC.

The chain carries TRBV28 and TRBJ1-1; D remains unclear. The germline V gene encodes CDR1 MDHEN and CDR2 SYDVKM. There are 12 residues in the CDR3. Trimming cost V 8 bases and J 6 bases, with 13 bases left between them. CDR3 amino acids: CASSWARAEAFF. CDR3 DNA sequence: TGTGCCAGCTCCTGGGCCCGGGCTGAAGCTTTCTTT.

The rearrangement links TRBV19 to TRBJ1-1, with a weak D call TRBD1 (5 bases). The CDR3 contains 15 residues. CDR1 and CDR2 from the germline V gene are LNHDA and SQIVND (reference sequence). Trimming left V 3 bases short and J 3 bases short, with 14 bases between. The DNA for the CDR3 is TGTGCCAGTAGTATTTGGGGGGTAGCCTACACTGAAGCTTTCTTT. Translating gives CASSIWGVAYTEAFF.

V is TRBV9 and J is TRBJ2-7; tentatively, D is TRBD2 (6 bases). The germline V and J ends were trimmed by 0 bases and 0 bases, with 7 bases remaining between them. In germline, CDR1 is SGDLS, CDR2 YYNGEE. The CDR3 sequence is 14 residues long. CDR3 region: CASSVGGLSYEQYF. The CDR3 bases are TGTGCCAGCAGCGTAGGGGGACTCTCCTACGAGCAGTACTTC.

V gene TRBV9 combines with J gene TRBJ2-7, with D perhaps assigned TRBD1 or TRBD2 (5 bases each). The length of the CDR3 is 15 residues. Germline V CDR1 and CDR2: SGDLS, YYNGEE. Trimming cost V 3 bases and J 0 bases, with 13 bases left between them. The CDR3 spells CASSAVLGPSYEQYF. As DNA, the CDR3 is TGTGCCAGCAGCGCAGTGTTGGGACCCTCCTACGAGCAGTACTTC.

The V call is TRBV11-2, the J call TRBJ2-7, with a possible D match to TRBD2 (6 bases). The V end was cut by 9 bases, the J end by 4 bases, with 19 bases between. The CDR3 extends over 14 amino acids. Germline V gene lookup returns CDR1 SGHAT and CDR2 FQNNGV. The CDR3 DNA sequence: TGTGCCAGAAGCCAAGCGGGCAATCGATACGAGCAGTACTTC. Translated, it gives CARSQAGNRYEQYF.